This paragraph reports one TCR beta chain. The antigen is unknown. The data originate from a study of T cells in localized non-small cell lung cancer. Findings of the study overall: Uninvolved neighboring lung showed the greatest T cell clonality, exceeding tumor. Appearances in adjacent lung were noted for a median approximately 52 of the top 100 tumor clones. The tumor had only one region sequenced, so heterogeneity remains possible.

Clones were read by immunoSEQ multiplex PCR, and TCRdb kept only the in-frame ones, dropping some. The table has around 91,000 clones, roughly 87% seen once. The CDR3 totals 13 residues. Germline loops: CDR1 SQVTM, CDR2 ANQGSEA. V shed 8 bases and J 7 bases; nucleotides not matched to a gene: 14. Sample: peripheral blood, taken before any cancer treatment. The chain recombines TRBV29-1 with TRBJ2-7; TRBD2 aligns across 7 bases. This clonotype was obtained from a man aged 35 to 70 with stage I squamous cell lung carcinoma. CDR3 nucleotides: TGCAGCACCCAGCGGGACTCACGAGGGGAGCAGTACTTC. It yields the protein CSTQRDSRGEQYF.